This passage covers 3 T cell receptor beta chains from one sample sequenced in a study of blood T cell repertoires in COVID-19. TCRdb keeps only in-frame clones here, not all; method: immunoSEQ multiplex PCR. The sample includes some 250,000 clones, 75% to 90% seen only once; the top ten take less than 4%. Material for sequencing was peripheral blood. The receptors stem from a woman in her twenties or thirties who had recovered from COVID-19.

V is TRBV4-2 and J is TRBJ2-7, with 11 positions matching TRBD1. CDR1 is LGHNA, CDR2 YNFKEQ, per germline. This CDR3 has 16 residues. The junction had 4 bases not matched to a gene; V was cut back by 0 bases and J by 3 bases. Here the CDR3 DNA reads TGTGCCAGCAGCCAAGATATCGGGACAGGGGGCTACGAGCAGTACTTC. Protein sequence: CASSQDIGTGGYEQYF.

This clone occurred a few times. This chain links TRBV6-6 with TRBJ2-5; 8 positions match TRBD1. J was trimmed by 0 bases and V by 5 bases; bases with no gene match: 14. The germline V gene encodes CDR1 MNHNY and CDR2 SVGAGI (reference sequence). CDR3 size: 18 residues. The CDR3 sequence: CASSPGQGRVRYQETQYF. CDR3 DNA sequence: TGTGCCAGCAGTCCCGGACAGGGCAGGGTTCGGTACCAAGAGACCCAGTACTTC.

The genes are TRBV2 and TRBJ2-5, with D uncertain. Germline V gene sequence: CDR1 SNHLY, CDR2 FYNNEI. The CDR3 is 13 residues long. V was clipped by 3 bases and J by 2 bases, with 7 bases between them. The CDR3 is CASSEVVQETQYF. Written as DNA, the CDR3 is TGTGCCAGCAGTGAGGTAGTACAAGAGACCCAGTACTTC. Variable domain in full (rest from reference TRBV2 and TRBJ2-5): EPEVTQTPSHQVTQMGQEVILRCVPISNHLYFYWYRQILGQKVEFLVSFYNNEISEKSEIFDDQFSVERPDGSNFTLKIRSTKLEDSAMYFCASSEVVQETQYFGPGTRLLVL.